What follows are 27 T cell receptor beta chains derived from one specimen sequenced in a study of OX40 agonist ivuxolimab in advanced cancers. Library method: the immunoSEQ multiplex PCR assay. Not all clones reach the TCRdb copy of this immuneACCESS table, which keeps in-frame sequences only. Checked studies attribute under half of the gap to unresolved V genes and leave the rest unexplained. The sample yields about 89,000 clones; roughly 91% were counted once. More than 0.6% of the sample lies in the top ten. The source was CD4+ or CD8+ T cells sorted from blood, collected in a trial of the OX40 agonist ivuxolimab. The receptors shown here come from an adult with an advanced solid tumor such as melanoma, head and neck, liver or kidney cancer.

V is TRBV27 and J is TRBJ1-4; 9 nucleotides line up with TRBD1. Germline-derived CDR1 and CDR2 are MNHEY and SMNVEV (reference sequence). V shed 0 bases and J 8 bases; nucleotides not matched to a gene: 4. The CDR3 is made up of 15 amino acids. The CDR3 loop is CASSLSGTGKEKLFF. As DNA, the CDR3 is TGTGCCAGCAGTTTATCGGGGACAGGGAAGGAAAAACTGTTTTTT.

The rearrangement uses TRBV7-9 and TRBJ2-2; possible D gene TRBD1, 5 bases. The CDR3 totals 15 residues. Germline assignment: CDR1 SEHNR and CDR2 FQNEAQ (reference sequence). Trimming removed 5 bases at V and 5 bases at J, with 15 bases between. The CDR3 is CASSNPGSGTGELFF. In DNA, the CDR3 is TGTGCCAGCAGCAACCCAGGGTCCGGAACCGGGGAGCTGTTTTTT.

This CDR3 reads CASSPGTSGGSDTQYF. CDR3 nucleotides: TGTGCCAGCAGCCCCGGGACTAGCGGGGGGAGCGATACGCAGTATTTT. The chain links TRBV5-4 to TRBJ2-3, with 15 bases lining up with TRBD2. CDR1 SGHNT and CDR2 YYREEE come from the germline V gene (reference sequence). This CDR3 has 16 residues. V lost 4 bases to trimming and J lost 6 bases; unmatched junction nucleotides: 6.

The rearrangement joins TRBV5-1 to TRBJ2-3, with D tentatively TRBD1 (6 bases). The V end was cut by 3 bases, the J end by 0 bases, with 14 bases between. The CDR3 is 16 amino acids. From germline, CDR1 is SGHRS and CDR2 YFSETQ. The CDR3 is CASSSPDSPSTDTQYF. Here the CDR3 DNA reads TGCGCCAGCAGCTCCCCGGACAGTCCCAGCACAGATACGCAGTATTTT.

The chain has TRBV18 and TRBJ1-2; 7 nucleotides agree with TRBD1. The CDR3 sequence is 14 residues long. Germline CDR1 is KGHSH and CDR2 is LQKENI. With V trimmed by 3 bases and J by 7 bases, 8 bases remained unmatched. The CDR3, as DNA: TGTGCCAGCTCACCCCTGACAGGGTCCGGTGGCTACACCTTC. Encoded protein: CASSPLTGSGGYTF.

This chain links TRBV19 with TRBJ1-2; a weak D match, TRBD1 (5 bases). Germline CDR1 reads LNHDA; CDR2 reads SQIVND (reference sequence). CDR3 length: 16 residues. V lost 1 base and J 1 base, leaving 13 bases between the germline ends. The CDR3 DNA reads as TGTGCCAGTAGTATAGGAGGCGCAGGGCTTAACTATGGCTACACCTTC. It yields the protein CASSIGGAGLNYGYTF.

This rearrangement joins TRBV5-5 to TRBJ1-5; possible D gene TRBD1, 6 bases. Looked up from germline, CDR1 is SGHKS and CDR2 is YYEKEE (reference sequence). V was trimmed by 0 bases and J by 6 bases, leaving 16 bases between them. The CDR3 contains 16 residues. This chain's CDR3 is CASSLDGGQGSQPQHF. The CDR3 region has the DNA TGTGCCAGCAGCTTGGATGGCGGGCAGGGGAGTCAGCCCCAGCATTTT.

This rearrangement joins TRBV5-6 to TRBJ1-2; D not resolved. The CDR3 totals 12 residues. Germline values: CDR1 SGHDT, CDR2 YYEEEE. V lost 0 bases and J 4 bases, leaving 4 bases between the germline ends. CDR3 sequence: CASSLGSYGYTF. The CDR3 DNA reads as TGTGCCAGCAGCTTGGGCAGCTATGGCTACACCTTC. Full variable domain (missing parts from reference TRBV5-6 and TRBJ1-2): DAGVTQSPTHLIKTRGQQVTLRCSPKSGHDTVSWYQQALGQGPQFIFQYYEEEERQRGNFPDRFSGHQFPNYSSELNVNALLLGDSALYLCASSLGSYGYTFGSGTRLTVV.

This chain joins TRBV21-1 and TRBJ2-2. TRBV21-1 is classified as a pseudogene. CDR3 size: 13 residues. The CDR3 DNA follows: TGTGCCAGCAGCAAAGACGGCGCCGGGGAGCTGTTTTTT. It encodes CASSKDGAGELFF.

The chain has TRBV10-3 and TRBJ1-5; D remains ambiguous. Germline values: CDR1 ENHRY, CDR2 SYGVKD. Trimming shortened V by 0 bases and J by 7 bases, and 4 bases separated the two germline ends. The CDR3 runs to 12 residues. The CDR3 nucleotides are TGTGCCATCAGTGAGTCTGACCAGCCCCAGCATTTT. This gives the protein CAISESDQPQHF.

The genes are TRBV5-4 and TRBJ2-1; D not certain. Trimming took 4 bases from V and 6 from J, leaving 11 bases between them. The CDR3 length is 13 residues. The germline gives CDR1 SGHNT, CDR2 YYREEE (reference sequence). The CDR3 DNA follows: TGTGCCAGCAGCAGTACCACCCTCAATGAGCAGTTCTTC. Residues: CASSSTTLNEQFF.

The chain has TRBV30 and TRBJ2-7; D unresolved. V was cut by 4 bases and J by 0 bases, with 13 bases left in between. Germline CDR1 is GTSNPN and CDR2 is SVGIG (reference sequence). The CDR3 length is 14 residues. CDR3: CAWTGAKSSYEQYF. The CDR3 coding sequence is TGTGCCTGGACCGGTGCCAAGAGCTCCTACGAGCAGTACTTC.

The chain links TRBV10-3 to TRBJ2-7; TRBD1 aligns across 10 bases. Germline CDR1 ENHRY, CDR2 SYGVKD. V was clipped by 6 bases and J by 5 bases; unmatched bases: 7. This CDR3 contains 14 residues. This chain's CDR3 is CAIRAGTGADEQYF. The CDR3 DNA sequence: TGTGCCATCAGAGCCGGGACAGGGGCAGACGAGCAGTACTTC.

In DNA, the CDR3 is TGCGCCAGCAGCTTGGGGCAGGGGTTGGCTTTCTTT. This translates into CASSLGQGLAFF. This chain connects TRBV5-1 to TRBJ1-1; weak D call: TRBD1 (6 bases). V was trimmed by 0 bases and J by 11 bases, leaving 11 bases between them. Germline V gives CDR1 SGHRS, CDR2 YFSETQ. The CDR3 extends over 12 amino acids. The variable domain in full, with the rest retrieved from reference TRBV5-1 and TRBJ1-1, is KAGVTQTPRYLIKTRGQQVTLSCSPISGHRSVSWYQQTPGQGLQFLFEYFSETQRNKGNFPGRFSGRQFSNSRSEMNVSTLELGDSALYLCASSLGQGLAFFGQGTRLTVV.

The rearrangement uses TRBV7-8 and TRBJ2-7; 7 bases are shared with TRBD1. V trimming: 5 bases; J trimming: 0 bases; junction bases outside the gene matches: 7. The CDR3 runs 15 residues. Germline CDR1 reads SGHVS; CDR2 reads FQNEAQ. The CDR3 spells CASSLTWDSSYEQYF. As DNA, the CDR3 is TGTGCCAGCAGCCTTACGTGGGACAGCTCCTACGAGCAGTACTTC.

This clone has more than one count but fewer than ten. This chain connects TRBV19 to TRBJ2-3, with D uncertain. The CDR3 sequence is 12 residues long. Looked up from germline, CDR1 is LNHDA and CDR2 is SQIVND (reference sequence). The V and J ends lost 1 base and 5 bases respectively, with 4 bases between them. CDR3: CASSIGRDTQYF. The CDR3 DNA sequence: TGTGCCAGTAGTATAGGTCGAGATACGCAGTATTTT. The entire variable domain, with the rest obtained from reference TRBV19 and TRBJ2-3, is as follows: DGGITQSPKYLFRKEGQNVTLSCEQNLNHDAMYWYRQDPGQGLRLIYYSQIVNDFQKGDIAEGYSVSREKKESFPLTVTSAQKNPTAFYLCASSIGRDTQYFGPGTRLTVL.

A word on this clone: Other DNA sequences in this specimen translate into the identical CDR3. The chain recombines TRBV10-3 with TRBJ2-7; D is undetermined. CDR3 length: 11 amino acids. Germline V gene sequence: CDR1 ENHRY, CDR2 SYGVKD. Trimming left V 4 bases short and J 4 bases short, with 5 bases between. CDR3 residues: CAISGAYEQYF. The CDR3 region has the DNA TGTGCCATCAGTGGGGCATACGAGCAGTACTTC.

The chain combines TRBV28 with TRBJ1-5, with TRBD1 matching 10 bases. The CDR3 runs to 16 residues. Germline V gene lookup returns CDR1 MDHEN and CDR2 SYDVKM. V lost 5 bases and J lost 0; bases outside the gene matches: 4. CDR3 DNA: TGTGCCAGCAGTAGGGGGACAGGGGATAGCAATCAGCCCCAGCATTTT. This encodes CASSRGTGDSNQPQHF.

The chain recombines TRBV9 with TRBJ2-1, with D uncertain. This CDR3 region has 11 residues. Germline lookup yields CDR1 SGDLS and CDR2 YYNGEE. The germline V and J ends were trimmed by 0 bases and 10 bases, with 5 bases remaining between them. The CDR3 reads CASSVVGEQFF. The CDR3 DNA reads as TGTGCCAGCAGCGTAGTGGGGGAGCAGTTCTTC.

The chain links TRBV5-4 to TRBJ2-1; 11 bases align to TRBD1. V was clipped by 4 bases and J by 3 bases; unmatched bases: 6. The CDR3 totals 16 residues. The V gene's germline CDR1 is SGHNT and CDR2 YYREEE (reference sequence). CDR3 sequence reads: CASSPGQGGSYNEQFF. CDR3 bases: TGTGCCAGCAGCCCGGGACAGGGGGGTAGCTACAATGAGCAGTTCTTC. The variable domain in full, completed from reference TRBV5-4 and TRBJ2-1, reads ETGVTQSPTHLIKTRGQQVTLRCSSQSGHNTVSWYQQALGQGPQFIFQYYREEENGRGNFPPRFSGLQFPNYSSELNVNALELDDSALYLCASSPGQGGSYNEQFFGPGTRLTVL.

The V call is TRBV7-2, the J call TRBJ2-7; tentative D call: TRBD2 (6 bases). V lost 4 bases to trimming and J lost 2 bases, with 15 bases between them. The CDR3 covers 15 residues. The germline CDR1 and CDR2 sequences are SGHTA and FQGNSA. This CDR3 reads CASSWLAVGAYEQYF. Here the CDR3 DNA reads TGTGCCAGCAGCTGGTTAGCGGTTGGGGCCTACGAGCAGTACTTC.

In this sample, this clone turned up once. This chain connects TRBV6-4 to TRBJ2-5; TRBD2 is a possible D gene (7 bases). Germline CDR1 and CDR2: MRHNA and SNTAGT. The CDR3 totals 13 residues. V lost 2 bases, J lost 6 bases, and 10 bases lay in between. Here the CDR3 reads CASSDEGGKTQYF. DNA for the CDR3: TGTGCCAGCAGTGACGAGGGGGGGAAGACCCAGTACTTC.

The chain carries TRBV19 and TRBJ2-2; possibly TRBD1 or TRBD2 for D (6 bases each). Per germline, CDR1 LNHDA and CDR2 SQIVND (reference sequence). Deletions cut 3 bases from V and 0 bases from J, with 20 bases between. There are 19 residues in the CDR3. DNA for the CDR3: TGTGCCAGTAGTATGGGTGCAGGGGAGGTGGGGACGAACACCGGGGAGCTGTTTTTT. Protein: CASSMGAGEVGTNTGELFF.

The CDR3 nucleotides read TGTGCCAGCAGCGTCGGACAGGGTAACGAGCAGTACTTC. It specifies CASSVGQGNEQYF. V gene TRBV9 combines with J gene TRBJ2-7; 8 nucleotides line up with TRBD1. The CDR3 length is 13 residues. Germline lookup yields CDR1 SGDLS and CDR2 YYNGEE. Trimming cost V 2 bases and J 5 bases; bases outside gene matches: 3.

The chain joins TRBV5-1 to TRBJ2-3; 7 nucleotides line up with TRBD1. This CDR3 is built from 14 residues. Germline V gives CDR1 SGHRS, CDR2 YFSETQ. V trimming: 4 bases; J trimming: 1 base; junction bases outside the gene matches: 3. As DNA, the CDR3 is TGCGCCAGCAGCACCGGGACAGGCACAGATACGCAGTATTTT. Translated, it gives CASSTGTGTDTQYF.

The genes are TRBV5-6 and TRBJ2-5; D uncertain. CDR1 is SGHDT, CDR2 YYEEEE, per germline. This CDR3 has 15 residues. Deletions cut 0 bases from V and 1 base from J, with 10 bases between. CDR3 in DNA: TGTGCCAGCAGCTTGGCCCCGGCCCCCCAAGAGACCCAGTACTTC. This gives the protein CASSLAPAPQETQYF.

The gene calls are TRBV5-1 and TRBJ2-3; 11 bases match TRBD1. The length of the CDR3 is 15 residues. Germline loops: CDR1 SGHRS, CDR2 YFSETQ. Unmatched junction bases numbered 1, after V lost 3 bases and J lost 1 base. CDR3 protein: CASSWGQGGTDTQYF. The CDR3 DNA is TGCGCCAGCAGCTGGGGACAGGGGGGCACAGATACGCAGTATTTT.